This paragraph reports one T cell receptor beta chain. The clone's antigen remains unknown. No quality values exist for individual bases; no much larger clone is one base distant. The library was prepared using the immunoSEQ multiplex PCR assay. For the multiplex PCR, a mixture combining 60 forward primers for TCR Vbeta segments and 13 reverse primers for TCR Jbeta segments was used. Amplification of the CDR3 region of rearranged TCR beta genes was performed with a multiplex PCR assay on genomic DNA. On the Illumina HiSeq System, the amplified TCR beta libraries were sequenced as 87-base-pair reads. As for how the authors treated the data: In a later analysis, some 80 million unique TCR beta chains were counted across the roughly 670 repertoires, and roughly 10 million of these chains were shared by at least two donors. Raw reads were error-corrected and collapsed into unique sequences with a nearest-neighbor algorithm that merged closely related sequences to remove PCR and sequencing errors. V, D and J gene segments were assigned by aligning CDR3 sequences to IMGT reference sequences. For a sequence to be retained, a match of at least six nucleotides was required to both a V gene segment and a J gene segment. A rearrangement was called productive if the CDR3 had no stop codons and remained in frame with V and J, and every other rearrangement was called non-productive. CDR3 was defined according to IMGT convention as the region running from the second conserved V-encoded cysteine to the conserved J-encoded phenylalanine. The earlier analysis of about 590 of the donors excluded sequences that lacked an unambiguous match to a single V gene segment. An earlier analysis of 587 of the donors classified V segments as functional when productive rearrangements were above 56.7% and as segregating when the standard deviation between donors was above 5%. A statistical classification framework was built for diagnosing cytomegalovirus status from the catalog of TCR beta chain sequences. A later analysis assigned V and J genes by comparing TCR nucleotide sequences with IMGT/GENE-DB human TR gene sequences. The TCRdist pipeline was used in a later analysis to assign CDR3 sequences and most-parsimonious VDJ recombination scenarios. In a later analysis, each TCR beta chain was defined by its CDR3 amino acid sequence together with its V-gene family, and reads lacking a unique V-gene family were excluded. In a later analysis, 500 to 700 highly shared, low-generation-probability nucleotide sequences were removed to address suspected cross-contamination and a sequencing artifact. A later analysis calculated a clonal expansion index for each public chain from normalized within-repertoire ranks of inferred template counts. A later analysis computed generation probabilities with a VDJ recombination model fitted to out-of-frame rearrangements, and checked the results against IGoR. Hypergeometric tests were used in a later analysis to score TCR-TCR, TCR-HLA and TCR-CMV co-occurrence, with a repertoire-size bias correction applied to the TCR pairs. False discovery rates were estimated in a later analysis by permuting HLA or CMV assignments 20 times. In a later analysis, co-occurring TCRs were grouped with DBSCAN, and TCRdist sequence similarity was added when clustering was performed within HLA-allele-positive subsets. Repertoires with fewer than 30,000 or more than 120,000 public chains, plus five repertoires with anomalous nucleotide sharing, were excluded from co-occurrence clustering. TCRdb took this table from immuneACCESS and kept in-frame rearrangements with V and J called. Such tables lack part of the clones; where checked against another copy, unresolved V genes explain under half of the gap, and the rest is unexplained. V and J calls and clone size are given by that table; D and trimming were obtained from the DNA. This sample lists approximately 98,000 clones; 74% were detected once. Jointly, the top ten make up approximately 2% of the sample.

The cohort comprised some 730 healthy bone marrow donors. Cohort members were all nominally healthy when sampled, although unrecorded immune exposures were likely present. The donor tested CMV seronegative and was one of the 352 seronegative cohort members. Each donor provided a peripheral blood sample, and peripheral blood mononuclear cells were used for TCR beta sequencing. The Qiagen DNeasy Blood Extraction Kit was used to extract genomic DNA from the blood cell samples. Counted from cysteine to phenylalanine, this CDR3 has 16 amino acids. Here the CDR3 DNA is all that survives: 48 bases in frame from base 1. Between the V and J ends, shortened by 4 bases and 0 bases respectively, the junction contains 13 bases. CDR1 and CDR2, per the germline V gene, are SNHLY and FYNNEI. The data derive from a study of cytomegalovirus exposure and HLA in healthy donors (dated by TCRdb to 2015 to 2018). Study-level background: In an earlier analysis of 587 of the donors, approximately 260 Gb of sequence data and 90 million to 120 million unique TCR beta sequences from about 190 million T cells were reported. Among the roughly 400 genotyped donors, approximately 82% belonged to the genetic ancestry cluster associated with self-reported Caucasian donors. Donor age, sex, ethnicity and CMV serostatus were collected together with the repertoire data. An early release that covered fewer than 750 HLA-typed donors contained approximately 300 gigabases of sequencing data and around 85 million unique TCR sequences. Among several hundred genotyped donors of the cohort, an average of roughly 230,000 unique TCR beta nucleotide sequences was sequenced per donor, of which about 19% were non-productive. Besides the first cohort of 666 subjects, a separate validation cohort made up of over 100 different subjects was used. In a later analysis, previously published TCR beta repertoires from 670 or so donors were re-analyzed and high-resolution HLA genotyping was added so that TCR occurrence patterns could be studied. The number of donors typed differed by locus, with about 620-630 for A, B, C, DRB1 and DQB1, approximately 500 for DQA1, approximately 580 for DPA1, and 472 for DPB1. In an earlier analysis of 500 to 650 of the donors, high-throughput TCR beta sequencing was used to judge whether each TCR beta V gene segment behaved as functional or pseudogenic. In the later analysis, no new phenotypic data were used to find candidate immune exposures; instead, reliance was placed on TCR beta sequences and their occurrence across donors. Genome-wide SNP genotypes for about 65% of the 666 donors were used in a later genetic analysis, which treated that subset as a discovery cohort. Class I and class II HLA loci were covered by the typing at four-digit resolution. To predict cytomegalovirus infection status, the study combined high-throughput TCR immunosequencing, statistical association of individual TCRs with disease status, and machine learning. All discovery cohort repertoires had been generated using a single sequencing platform. The T cell repertoires of roughly 660 subjects were profiled by immunosequencing and related to cytomegalovirus serostatus. The study aimed to test whether signatures of past pathogen exposure could be identified by cataloging public T cell receptors. A few DR-DQ haplotypes were treated as single units for association and clustering because of strong linkage in the cohort.

On the study overall, not on this receptor specifically: HLA typing was unavailable for some donors at each locus, so association tests used only the typed subset. Compared with equally common non-associated chains, HLA-associated TCR beta chains in a later analysis were more clonally expanded and had lower generation probabilities. Only TCR beta chains were sequenced in this cohort, and the absence of alpha or paired-chain data limited detectable features. The sequencing pipeline was judged likely to have produced a cluster of highly shared sequence variants as a technical artifact. Compared with the roughly 720-donor mean, donors in an Asian-associated ancestry cluster had fewer N-insertions in productive TCRs, according to a later genetic analysis. Assigning TCR associations to individual alleles was difficult when HLA alleles, especially DR and DQ, strongly co-occurred. A later analysis associated some 17,000 TCR beta sequences with specific HLA alleles at a false discovery rate of 0.05. The only immune exposure information available for the cohort was CMV serostatus. In the study, about 150 TCR beta chains were listed as associated with cytomegalovirus. It was suggested by the authors that the approach could potentially be generalized to other disease states and immunological phenotypes. In both the original and validation cohorts, the classifier was reported to diagnose cytomegalovirus status with high specificity and sensitivity. Broadly in line with IMGT annotations, most TCR beta V segments showed up in productive rearrangements about 90% or about 30% of the time in an earlier analysis of 587 of the donors. Across donors, most TCR sequences were observed very rarely, whereas some public TCRs were present in many individuals. V-gene and J-gene trimming of TCR beta chains was associated with a missense DCLRE1C variant in a later genetic analysis, and the association was replicated in an independent cohort. Linkage disequilibrium might explain the correlated functional status among segregating V segments, but an unknown experimental factor could not be excluded. A further reported finding was that TCR beta sequences accurately predicted the HLA-A and HLA-B alleles for most subjects in the first cohort. According to a later analysis, parvovirus B19, influenza, CMV and Epstein-Barr virus appeared linked to several top co-occurrence clusters. Because counts were too low, about 18 rarely observed V segments, including chromosome 9 orphons, were left out of the earlier analysis of 587 of the donors. Most CMV-associated TCR beta chains appeared to be HLA-restricted in a later analysis, and the HLA associations seemed to be driven largely by CMV exposure. A few of the identified cytomegalovirus-associated TCR beta chains were confirmed in vitro to be specific for cytomegalovirus antigens. Some IMGT-functional V segments, including TRBV6-2 and TRBV6-3, could not be told apart with the 87-base-pair reads, so those segments were excluded. In a later analysis, TCR association rates were found to vary across HLA loci, with the most associated TCRs seen for DRB1 alleles and the fewest for HLA-C alleles. The presence/absence analyses assumed that sequencing depth was roughly uniform across donors, and that assumption may not be true.

This chain is built from TRBV2 and TRBJ1-3; possibly the D gene is TRBD1, per 6 matching bases. This TCR came from a male donor in good health and CMV-seronegative. The sequencing sample was made of PBMCs. The bases are TGTGCCAGCAGTGCCAGGACAGCGTTCTCTGGAAACACCATATATTTT. It is translated as CASSARTAFSGNTIYF.